This TCR beta chain was recovered during a study of blood T cell repertoires in COVID-19. Study background: COVID-19 samples, acute and convalescent, were from the United States, Italy and Spain.

Germline CDR1 SQVTM, CDR2 ANQGSEA. The CDR3 consists of 13 residues. J gave up 5 bases and V 7 bases, and 8 bases lay outside the gene matches. Sequencing used immunoSEQ multiplex PCR; TCRdb keeps in-frame clones, though not all of them. The sample lists more than 15,000 clones, about 80% occurring once. The sample comprised peripheral blood. The gene calls are TRBV29-1 and TRBJ1-1; 9 bases are a match to TRBD1. This clonotype was sampled from a man aged 60 to 69 with active or convalescent COVID-19. As DNA, the CDR3 is TGCAGCGCTTGGGACAGGGAAGGGACTGAAGCTTTCTTT. Residues: CSAWDREGTEAFF.